This T cell receptor beta chain was obtained from a study of blood T cell repertoires in COVID-19. Turning to the study itself: Specimens from acute and convalescent COVID-19 originated in the United States, Italy and Spain. From T cells, B-cell-depleted T cells, or PBMCs came the material, which was cDNA or gDNA.

As originally analysed: Researchers report that nucleated cell counts were estimated from reference gene primer amplification. Sequencing was performed with immunoSEQ multiplex PCR; in TCRdb, only in-frame clones are kept and a portion is missing. Clonal size and the V and J genes are those of that table, whereas D and trimming came from the DNA. Found here are approximately 290,000 clones, about 90% of them singletons; the top ten hold approximately 12%. This CDR3 spans 15 amino acids. Germline CDR1 MNHEY, CDR2 SVGAGI. The junction had 4 bases not matched to a gene; V was cut back by 0 bases and J by 9 bases. The Seattle patients, enrolled during active infection, were followed longitudinally.

This clonotype was sampled from a woman between 25 and 40 years old with COVID-19, enrolled during active disease. Sequencing used peripheral blood. The chain combines TRBV6-5 with TRBJ1-6; 8 bases are shared with TRBD1. For the CDR3, the DNA is TGTGCCAGCAGTTACTCGGACAGGGCAGCTTCACCCCTCCACTTT. It yields the protein CASSYSDRAASPLHF.